The 20 T cell receptor beta chains given below trace back to one sample, sequenced in a study of blood T cell repertoires in COVID-19. Using immunoSEQ multiplex PCR, the repertoire was profiled, and TCRdb retains in-frame clones only, with some absent. The table has 150,000 to 200,000 clones, 65% to 85% seen once. The sample consisted of peripheral blood. The receptors were sampled from a woman aged 30 to 39 with acute or convalescent COVID-19.

This sequence joins TRBV9 and TRBJ1-1; D call uncertain. Germline loops: CDR1 SGDLS, CDR2 YYNGEE. The CDR3 extends over 13 amino acids. V lost 3 bases and J 2 bases, leaving 8 bases between the germline ends. The CDR3 DNA reads as TGTGCCAGCAGCGCCGCGAAAAACACTGAAGCTTTCTTT. It yields the protein CASSAAKNTEAFF. Combining the CDR3 with reference TRBV9 and TRBJ1-1 gives the whole variable domain DSGVTQTPKHLITATGQRVTLRCSPRSGDLSVYWYQQSLDQGLQFLIQYYNGEERAKGNILERFSAQQFPDLHSELNLSSLELGDSALYFCASSAAKNTEAFFGQGTRLTVV.

The chain employs TRBV7-2 and TRBJ2-3; TRBD2 is a possible D gene (6 bases). Germline V gives CDR1 SGHTA, CDR2 FQGNSA. CDR3 size: 15 residues. Trimming took 5 bases from V and 4 from J, leaving 16 bases between them. The CDR3 DNA follows: TGTGCCAGCAGCGGATCGGCAGGGAGGCCAGATACGCAGTATTTT. It specifies CASSGSAGRPDTQYF.

This chain links TRBV28 with TRBJ2-7; D not certain. The germline V and J ends were trimmed by 7 bases and 7 bases, with 14 bases remaining between them. From germline, CDR1 is MDHEN and CDR2 SYDVKM. This CDR3 region has 12 residues. CDR3 nucleotides: TGTGCCAGCACCAATGTCGTACGGGAGCAGTACTTC. Translated, it gives CASTNVVREQYF.

The chain links TRBV6-1 to TRBJ1-5; D is undetermined. The germline V and J ends were trimmed by 1 base and 6 bases, with 13 bases remaining between them. CDR3 size: 15 residues. The germline gives CDR1 MNHNS, CDR2 SASEGT. In DNA, the CDR3 is TGTGCCAGCAGTGAAGGTAGACAAGTAAGTCAGCCCCAGCATTTT. It translates to CASSEGRQVSQPQHF.

V is TRBV2 and J is TRBJ1-1, with 7 nucleotides matching TRBD1. The CDR3 sequence is 15 residues long. Germline V gene sequence: CDR1 SNHLY, CDR2 FYNNEI. V lost 5 bases and J lost 0; bases outside the gene matches: 6. For the CDR3, the DNA is TGTGCCAGCAGTTCAAGGGACAGATTGAACACTGAAGCTTTCTTT. Translated: CASSSRDRLNTEAFF.

The chain employs TRBV30 and TRBJ2-1; 7 bases map to TRBD1. This CDR3 is 15 amino acids long. With V trimmed by 2 bases and J by 12 bases, 16 bases remained unmatched. The germline CDR1 and CDR2 sequences are GTSNPN and SVGIG (reference sequence). The CDR3 sequence: CAWSRSGTAYPGQFF. The CDR3 region has the DNA TGTGCCTGGAGTAGATCCGGGACAGCCTACCCGGGGCAGTTCTTC.

The chain joins TRBV5-4 to TRBJ2-7, with a possible D match to TRBD2 (6 bases). Germline V lookup: CDR1 SGHNT, CDR2 YYREEE (reference sequence). There are 14 residues in the CDR3. V shed 1 base and J shed 2 bases, with 10 bases lying between them. CDR3 loop: CASSLRGSTYEQYF. CDR3 coding DNA: TGTGCCAGCAGCTTGCGGGGGAGTACCTACGAGCAGTACTTC. The full variable domain, rest sourced from reference TRBV5-4 and TRBJ2-7, is ETGVTQSPTHLIKTRGQQVTLRCSSQSGHNTVSWYQQALGQGPQFIFQYYREEENGRGNFPPRFSGLQFPNYSSELNVNALELDDSALYLCASSLRGSTYEQYFGPGTRLTVT.

The rearrangement links TRBV5-6 to TRBJ2-5; 7 bases line up with TRBD2. The V gene end was trimmed by 6 bases and the J gene end by 4 bases; junction bases not matched to a gene: 6. Germline loops: CDR1 SGHDT, CDR2 YYEEEE. The CDR3 has 13 residues. The CDR3 loop reads CASIRGRGETQYF. The CDR3, as DNA: TGTGCCAGCATCCGGGGGAGGGGAGAGACCCAGTACTTC. The full variable domain, with the rest looked up from reference TRBV5-6 and TRBJ2-5, is DAGVTQSPTHLIKTRGQQVTLRCSPKSGHDTVSWYQQALGQGPQFIFQYYEEEERQRGNFPDRFSGHQFPNYSSELNVNALLLGDSALYLCASIRGRGETQYFGPGTRLLVL.

This chain uses TRBV28 with TRBJ2-1, with 8 bases matching TRBD2. Germline loops: CDR1 MDHEN, CDR2 SYDVKM. This CDR3 comprises 12 residues. J gave up 14 bases and V 6 bases, and 9 bases lay outside the gene matches. Written as DNA, the CDR3 is TGTGCCAGCAGCTTACTCGGGGGGGCTGAGTTCTTC. It encodes CASSLLGGAEFF.

This chain links TRBV10-1 with TRBJ2-7; tentative D call: TRBD2 (6 bases). CDR1 is WNHNN and CDR2 is SYGVQD in the germline V gene (reference sequence). The CDR3 extends over 14 amino acids. The V gene lost 7 bases and the J gene lost 5 bases, with 18 bases spanning the gap. The CDR3 spells CASKRDLASNEQYF. In DNA form, the CDR3 reads TGCGCCAGCAAACGGGACCTAGCGAGTAACGAGCAGTACTTC.

The V and J genes are TRBV3-1 (or the pseudogene TRBV3-2) and TRBJ1-1; weak D call: TRBD1 (6 bases). Trimming took off 1 base at V and 4 bases at J, with 13 bases between the two ends. In germline, CDR1 is LGHDT, CDR2 YNNKEL (reference sequence). The CDR3 length is 15 residues. CDR3 protein: CASSQVGQPGTEAFF. The CDR3 DNA is TGTGCCAGCAGCCAAGTGGGACAACCGGGCACTGAAGCTTTCTTT.

The rearrangement links TRBV7-3 to TRBJ1-1; no definite D call. The CDR3 length is 13 residues. The germline V gene has CDR1 SGHTA and CDR2 FQGTGA. V lost 1 base and J 6 bases, leaving 9 bases between the germline ends. CDR3 amino acids: CASSLRSSSEAFF. CDR3 nucleotides: TGTGCCAGCAGCTTAAGGTCGAGTTCTGAAGCTTTCTTT.

The chain joins TRBV5-5 to TRBJ2-7; tentative D call: TRBD2 (6 bases). The CDR3 is 15 amino acids. Trimming cost V 6 bases and J 3 bases, with 19 bases left between them. Germline V gene data show CDR1 as SGHKS and CDR2 as YYEKEE (reference sequence). In DNA form, the CDR3 reads TGTGCCAGCACCCCGCTATGGGGGACTCTCTACGAGCAGTACTTC. Translating gives CASTPLWGTLYEQYF.

The chain carries TRBV9 and TRBJ2-5; 8 bases are shared with TRBD1. The CDR3 consists of 15 residues. Germline V gene sequence: CDR1 SGDLS, CDR2 YYNGEE. The junction had 6 bases not matched to a gene; V was cut back by 3 bases and J by 2 bases. The CDR3 spells CASSGGGTGQETQYF. The DNA for the CDR3 is TGTGCCAGCAGCGGAGGGGGGACAGGACAAGAGACCCAGTACTTC.

Turning to this clone: Relative to the germline gene, one junction end is altered; a read error may explain this. The chain links TRBV5-4 to TRBJ1-5; D is unresolved. Per the germline V gene, CDR1 is SGHNT and CDR2 is YYREEE (reference sequence). This CDR3 region has 13 residues. CDR3 loop: CVSSFGSNQPQHF. The DNA of the CDR3 is TGTGTCAGCAGCTTCGGTAGCAATCAGCCCCAGCATTTT.

The chain couples TRBV5-1 to TRBJ1-6; a weak D match, TRBD1 (5 bases). This CDR3 has 15 amino acids. Germline V CDR1 and CDR2: SGHRS, YFSETQ. The V end was cut by 1 base, the J end by 10 bases, with 15 bases between. The CDR3 here is CASSLRGGSDSPLHF. CDR3 DNA: TGCGCCAGCAGCTTGCGGGGGGGATCGGACTCACCCCTCCACTTT.

The genes are TRBV7-3 and TRBJ1-2, with a tentative D call TRBD1 (6 bases). The germline V gene has CDR1 SGHTA and CDR2 FQGTGA. This CDR3 has 15 amino acids. V was shortened by 5 bases and J by 6 bases, with 19 bases between the two germline ends. In DNA, the CDR3 is TGTGCCAGCAGCCAGTTGGCGGGGGCGACTCATGGCTACACCTTC. Translated: CASSQLAGATHGYTF.

The gene calls are TRBV9 and TRBJ1-2; D is undetermined. Germline V gives CDR1 SGDLS, CDR2 YYNGEE. There are 15 residues in the CDR3. V was shortened by 2 bases and J by 3 bases, with 14 bases between the two germline ends. The CDR3 nucleotides read TGTGCCAGCAGCGTTTACGACACCCCTGACTATGGCTACACCTTC. It is translated as CASSVYDTPDYGYTF.

As for this clone: One end of the junction is discordant with germline, which a read error may explain. The chain uses TRBV7-6 and TRBJ2-5; 9 nucleotides line up with TRBD2. This CDR3 has 16 amino acids. In germline, CDR1 is SGHVS, CDR2 FNYEAQ. CDR3 nucleotides: TGTGCCAGCAGCTTACGACTAGCGGACATACAAGAGACTCAGTACTTC. Amino acid sequence: CASSLRLADIQETQYF.

The chain uses TRBV6-5 and TRBJ1-1; TRBD1 matches 8 bases. Germline CDR1 MNHEY, CDR2 SVGAGI. V gave up 2 bases and J gave up 10 bases; unmatched junction bases: 12. The CDR3 is 15 residues long. In DNA form, the CDR3 reads TGTGCCAGCAGTTACCACCCCCTGGACAGGGCTGGAGCTTTCTTT. It translates to CASSYHPLDRAGAFF.